This TCR beta chain was captured by sequencing in a study of early stage breast cancer tumors. This clone has just a few counts. J gave up 5 bases and V 3 bases, and 10 bases lay outside the gene matches. This CDR3 has 16 residues. CDR1 SGHNT and CDR2 YENEEA come from the germline V gene. The table came from immunoSEQ multiplex PCR; TCRdb's copy has only in-frame clones and leaves some out. In the table there are nearly 25,000 clones, 60% to 70% of which are singletons. This rearrangement joins TRBV11-3 to TRBJ2-3; the match to TRBD2 covers 8 bases. The sequenced material came from breast tumor tissue. This receptor was taken from a person in their 60s with breast cancer. This chain's CDR3 is CASSFTREGPEDTQYF. The CDR3 DNA is TGTGCCAGCAGCTTCACCCGGGAGGGCCCTGAAGATACGCAGTATTTT.